The 9 T cell receptor beta chains reported below all come from one sample, sequenced in a study of blood T cell repertoires in COVID-19. Some clones are missing from TCRdb's copy, which holds only in-frame ones; the method was immunoSEQ multiplex PCR. Of hundreds of thousands of clones in the sample, about 90% were seen once. The material sequenced was peripheral blood. The origin of the receptors is a woman in her forties or fifties with COVID-19, enrolled during active disease.

The chain links TRBV7-9 to TRBJ2-7, with D uncertain. V lost 5 bases, J lost 0 bases, and 11 bases lay in between. The germline gives CDR1 SEHNR, CDR2 FQNEAQ (reference sequence). This CDR3 spans 14 amino acids. The CDR3: CASSLLVVSYEQYF. The CDR3 bases are TGTGCCAGCAGCCTTCTCGTTGTCTCCTACGAGCAGTACTTC.

V gene TRBV2 combines with J gene TRBJ1-3, with D tentatively TRBD1 (5 bases). The CDR3 is made up of 17 amino acids. Deletions cut 3 bases from V and 0 bases from J, with 15 bases between. Germline values: CDR1 SNHLY, CDR2 FYNNEI. CDR3 region: CASSDPGDPSSGNTIYF. As DNA, the CDR3 is TGTGCCAGCAGTGATCCGGGGGACCCAAGCTCTGGAAACACCATATATTTT.

The chain links TRBV6-1 to TRBJ2-7; D remains ambiguous. This CDR3 comprises 11 residues. CDR1 MNHNS and CDR2 SASEGT come from the germline V gene. Trimming took 5 bases from V and 3 from J, leaving 5 bases between them. CDR3 sequence (DNA): TGTGCCAGCAGTTATATCTACGAGCAGTACTTC. Translated: CASSYIYEQYF.

CDR3 nucleotides: TGCGCCAGCAGTGAGGGACAGGGGACTTCGTATGGCTACACCTTC. It translates to CASSEGQGTSYGYTF. The genes are TRBV10-1 and TRBJ1-2; 9 nucleotides line up with TRBD1. The CDR3 extends over 15 amino acids. Trimming removed 2 bases from V and 5 bases from J; junction bases left unmatched: 6. The germline V gene encodes CDR1 WNHNN and CDR2 SYGVQD (reference sequence).

CDR3 nucleotide sequence: TGTGCCAGCAGTTACTCAGACAGATTGAACTATGGCTACACCTTC. This sequence encodes CASSYSDRLNYGYTF. V usage is TRBV6-5 and J usage is TRBJ1-2; tentative D call: TRBD1 (5 bases). CDR1 is MNHEY, CDR2 SVGAGI, per germline. Trimming took off 0 bases at V and 2 bases at J, with 10 bases between the two ends. The CDR3 is made up of 15 amino acids.

V is TRBV30 and J is TRBJ2-7; tentatively, D is TRBD2 (6 bases). Trimming left V 2 bases short and J 2 bases short, with 10 bases between. The germline CDR1 and CDR2 sequences are GTSNPN and SVGIG (reference sequence). This CDR3 is built from 13 residues. CDR3 region: CAWSHRGTYEQYF. The CDR3 DNA reads as TGTGCCTGGAGTCATCGGGGGACCTACGAGCAGTACTTC.

The CDR3 region is CASSPASGAYNEQFF. The CDR3 DNA reads TGTGCCAGCAGCCCGGCTAGCGGGGCCTACAATGAGCAGTTCTTC. The rearrangement joins TRBV11-3 to TRBJ2-1, with 9 bases matching TRBD2. Looked up from germline, CDR1 is SGHNT and CDR2 is YENEEA. The J segment lost 2 bases and the V segment lost 5 bases, leaving 4 bases of the junction unmatched. CDR3 length equals 15 residues.

The chain employs TRBV6-5 and TRBJ2-1, with a tentative D call TRBD2 (5 bases). CDR3 size: 13 residues. Germline V CDR1 and CDR2: MNHEY, SVGAGI. The V gene lost 6 bases and the J gene lost 7 bases, with 13 bases spanning the gap. For the CDR3, the DNA is TGTGCCAGCAGCTCCGGGGATCCAAATGAGCAGTTCTTC. Protein: CASSSGDPNEQFF.

The chain is built from TRBV27 and TRBJ1-2, with 10 bases lining up with TRBD1. CDR3 size: 14 residues. The V and J ends lost 6 bases and 3 bases, in that order; junction bases with no gene match: 4. Looked up from germline, CDR1 is MNHEY and CDR2 is SMNVEV (reference sequence). The CDR3 sequence is CASRPGTGDYGYTF. CDR3 in DNA: TGTGCCAGCAGGCCCGGGACAGGGGACTATGGCTACACCTTC.